This TCR beta chain was retrieved from a study of control samples from healthy donors and cancer patients. Produced via immunoSEQ multiplex PCR; TCRdb's table is partial and in-frame only. The table includes approximately 82,000 clones, about 94% detected once. Trimming left V 7 bases short and J 2 bases short, with 4 bases between. The CDR3 covers 11 residues. Per the germline V gene, CDR1 is SNHLY and CDR2 is FYNNEI. The receptor was derived from a woman aged 18-35 years in good health. The sample consisted of blood. The gene calls are TRBV2 and TRBJ2-3; D is undetermined. CDR3 DNA sequence: TGTGCCAGCATAACCACAGATACGCAGTATTTT. Protein sequence: CASITTDTQYF. Supplemented by reference TRBV2 and TRBJ2-3, the full variable domain reads EPEVTQTPSHQVTQMGQEVILRCVPISNHLYFYWYRQILGQKVEFLVSFYNNEISEKSEIFDDQFSVERPDGSNFTLKIRSTKLEDSAMYFCASITTDTQYFGPGTRLTVL.